This T cell receptor beta chain was retrieved from a study of patients and donors after allogeneic stem cell transplantation. Each CDR3 protein is one row after TCRdb ran MiXCR on the RT-PCR reads. The table shows some 160,000 distinct CDR3 sequences, with 20% to 25% occurring only once. Material for sequencing was blood, either unsorted or a sorted T cell fraction (not recorded which). The receptor was derived from a human donor who was either an allogeneic HSCT recipient or a stem cell or donor lymphocyte infusion donor (not recorded which). It is not recorded whose cells these are; they may come from a transplant donor.

CDR3 amino acids: CSANGQGGFDEQYF. The CDR3 DNA is TGCAGTGCTAACGGACAGGGAGGGTTTGACGAGCAGTACTTC. The rearrangement links TRBV20-1 to TRBJ2-7; TRBD1 is a possible D gene (8 bases). CDR1 is DFQATT and CDR2 is SNEGSKA in the germline V gene (reference sequence). V was trimmed by 4 bases and J by 5 bases, leaving 18 bases between them. The CDR3 is 14 amino acids.